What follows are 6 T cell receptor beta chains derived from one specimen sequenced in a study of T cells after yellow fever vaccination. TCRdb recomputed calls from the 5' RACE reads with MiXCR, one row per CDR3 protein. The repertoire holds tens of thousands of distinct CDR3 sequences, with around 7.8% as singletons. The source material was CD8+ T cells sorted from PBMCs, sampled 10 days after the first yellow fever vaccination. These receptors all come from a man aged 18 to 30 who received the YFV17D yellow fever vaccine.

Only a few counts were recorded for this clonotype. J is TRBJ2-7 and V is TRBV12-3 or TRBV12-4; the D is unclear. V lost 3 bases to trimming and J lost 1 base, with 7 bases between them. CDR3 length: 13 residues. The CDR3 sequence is CASSFRSSYEQYF. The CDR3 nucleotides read TGTGCCAGCAGTTTTCGGAGTTCCTACGAGCAGTACTTC.

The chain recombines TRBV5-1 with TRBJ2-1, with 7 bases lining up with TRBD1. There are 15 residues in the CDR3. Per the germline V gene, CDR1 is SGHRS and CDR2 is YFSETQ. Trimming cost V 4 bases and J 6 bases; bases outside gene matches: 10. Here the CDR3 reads CASSPWDSRGNEQFF. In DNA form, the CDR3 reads TGCGCCAGCAGCCCGTGGGACAGCCGTGGCAATGAGCAGTTCTTC.

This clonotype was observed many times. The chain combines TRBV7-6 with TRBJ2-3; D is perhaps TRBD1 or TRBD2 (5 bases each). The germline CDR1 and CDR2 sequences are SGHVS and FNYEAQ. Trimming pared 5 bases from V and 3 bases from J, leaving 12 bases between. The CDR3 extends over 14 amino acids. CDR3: CASSPGRQTDTQYF. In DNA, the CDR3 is TGTGCCAGCAGCCCGGGACGCCAAACAGATACGCAGTATTTT.

As DNA, the CDR3 is TGTGCCAGCAGCTTGGAGGTTGGTTTCGCCTCATCCCCCACAGATACGCAGTATTTT. It specifies CASSLEVGFASSPTDTQYF. The V gene is TRBV5-4, the J gene TRBJ2-3; no clear D gene. The ends were cut back, 0 bases at V and 2 bases at J, with 22 bases in the middle. Per germline, CDR1 SGHNT and CDR2 YYREEE (reference sequence). This CDR3 is built from 19 residues.

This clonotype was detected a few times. For the CDR3, the DNA is TGTGCCATCAGTGAGTCTGGAGAAGGCGGGCCCCTAAGCACAGATACGCAGTATTTT. As protein: CAISESGEGGPLSTDTQYF. V and J are TRBV10-3 and TRBJ2-3; D might be TRBD2 (5 bases). V was pared by 0 bases and J by 0 bases, with 19 bases between. The length of the CDR3 is 19 residues. Looked up from germline, CDR1 is ENHRY and CDR2 is SYGVKD.

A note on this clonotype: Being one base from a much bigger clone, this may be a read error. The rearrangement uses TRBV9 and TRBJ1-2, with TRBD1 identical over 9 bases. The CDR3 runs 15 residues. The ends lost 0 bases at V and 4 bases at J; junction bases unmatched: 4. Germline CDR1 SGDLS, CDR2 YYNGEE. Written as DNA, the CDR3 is TGTGCCAGCAGCGTAGCTGAGACAGGGGGCTATGGCTACACCTTC. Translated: CASSVAETGGYGYTF. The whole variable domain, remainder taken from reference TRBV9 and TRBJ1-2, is DSGVTQTPKHLITATGQRVTLRCSPRSGDLSVYWYQQSLDQGLQFLIQYYNGEERAKGNILERFSAQQFPDLHSELNLSSLELGDSALYFCASSVAETGGYGYTFGSGTRLTVV.